A selection of T cell receptor beta chains follows, all from one sample in a study of blood T cell repertoires in COVID-19. Sequencing was performed with immunoSEQ multiplex PCR; in TCRdb, only in-frame clones are kept and a portion is missing. Among almost 500,000 clones listed, approximately 86% were seen once. The sequencing sample was made of PBMCs or T cells enriched from blood (not recorded which). These receptor sequences come from a woman aged 55-75 years who had recovered from COVID-19. The CDR3 runs from the conserved cysteine through the conserved F or W. D genes are given only for firm matches. The size entry is marked missing in some rows and otherwise reads once, few, many or a size class.

J,V,D,size,DNA,CDR3
TRBJ2-7,TRBV29-1,-,-,TGCAGCGTTGTTCGTTACGAGCGGCAGTACTTC,CSVVRYERQYF
TRBJ1-2,TRBV3-1/TRBV3-2,TRBD1,-,TGTGCCAGCAGCCACTTAGGACAGGGAGGCTATGGCTACACCTTC,CASSHLGQGGYGYTF
TRBJ1-6,TRBV6-2/TRBV6-3,-,-,TGTGCCAGCAGCGAGCAGGGAAGCCCGAGGTCACCCCTCCACTTT,CASSEQGSPRSPLHF
TRBJ2-6,TRBV6-5,-,once,TGTGCCAGTACAGGGTCGAACGGGGCCAACGTCCTGACTTTC,CASTGSNGANVLTF
TRBJ1-1,TRBV30,-,-,TGTGCCTGGAGTACTGCAGGGTACAACACTGAAGCTTTCTTT,CAWSTAGYNTEAFF
TRBJ2-6,TRBV10-2,-,-,TGCGCCAGCCGGGTGATGGGGGCCAACGTCCTGACTTTC,CASRVMGANVLTF
TRBJ1-1,TRBV6-5,-,-,TGTGCCAGCATCCCAACGGGCGGGCCCACTGAAGCTTTCTTT,CASIPTGGPTEAFF
TRBJ1-1,TRBV7-9,-,-,TGTGCCAGCACCTTGGTCCCTCGTACTGAAGCTTTCTTT,CASTLVPRTEAFF
TRBJ1-2,TRBV6-1,-,-,TGTGCCAGCAGTGGGACAGCCTATGGCTACACCTTC,CASSGTAYGYTF
TRBJ1-3,TRBV10-3,-,-,TGTGCCATCAGTGATCTGGGCCCCAATGCTGGAAACACCATATATTTT,CAISDLGPNAGNTIYF
TRBJ2-2,TRBV10-1,-,-,TGCGCCAGCAGTGATTTTCTGAAAGCGACCGCCAACACCGGGGAGCTGTTTTTT,CASSDFLKATANTGELFF
TRBJ1-1,TRBV10-3,-,-,TGTGCCATCAGCCTTTTGTCTTGGAGGGCCGGGATGAACACTGAAGCTTTCTTT,CAISLLSWRAGMNTEAFF
TRBJ1-1,TRBV28,-,-,TGTGCCAGCAGTGGGGGCCCTAGGGAAGCTTTCTTT,CASSGGPREAFF
TRBJ1-1,TRBV10-3,-,-,TGTGCCATCAGTGAGACAGAGAACACTGAAGCTTTCTTT,CAISETENTEAFF
TRBJ2-2,TRBV18,TRBD2,-,TGTGCCAGCTCACCTATGCGGGGGGACACCGGGGAGCTGTTTTTT,CASSPMRGDTGELFF
TRBJ1-5,TRBV2,TRBD1,-,TGTGCCAGCAGACGCGGACAGGGACTCGGCAATCAGCCCCAGCATTTT,CASRRGQGLGNQPQHF
TRBJ1-1,TRBV7-9,TRBD1,-,TGTGCCAGCAGCTCCAGGGGGCCAGGCACTGAAGCTTTCTTT,CASSSRGPGTEAFF
TRBJ2-3,TRBV7-7,TRBD2,-,TGTGCTAGCAGCATAGGACTAGCGGGGGTGGCAGATACGCAGTATTTT,CASSIGLAGVADTQYF
TRBJ2-1,TRBV20-1,TRBD2,-,TGCAGTGCTAGTAGCCCTCTAGCGGGGTACAATGAGCAGTTCTTC,CSASSPLAGYNEQFF
TRBJ2-7,TRBV24-1,TRBD1,-,TGTGCCACCAGTGACCCAAGACAGGGTTCCTACGAGCAGTACTTC,CATSDPRQGSYEQYF
TRBJ2-3,TRBV2,TRBD2,-,TGTGCCAGCAGTAGGGAGGGTCCCCCGAACCGGTACCTCACAGATACGCAGTATTTT,CASSREGPPNRYLTDTQYF
TRBJ1-1,TRBV24-1,-,-,TGTGCCACCAGTAAAGGGGAGGTGAACACTGAAGCTTTCTTT,CATSKGEVNTEAFF
TRBJ1-5,TRBV14,-,-,TGTGCCAGCAGCCAGTATAGCAATCAGCCCCAGCATTTT,CASSQYSNQPQHF
TRBJ2-1,TRBV11-2,-,-,TGTGCCAGCAGCTTAGGGCTTCTGAATGAGCAGTTCTTC,CASSLGLLNEQFF
TRBJ2-5,TRBV10-3,TRBD1,-,TGTGCCACGGGACAGGGTCATGTCTCGGAGACCCAGTACTTC,CATGQGHVSETQYF
TRBJ1-2,TRBV7-8,-,-,TGTGCCAGCAGGCTAAACACAGGGGGCTACACCTTC,CASRLNTGGYTF
TRBJ2-7,TRBV5-1,-,-,TGCGCCAGCAGCTTGTCTCTATCCGGGGTCGAGCAGTACTTC,CASSLSLSGVEQYF
TRBJ2-7,TRBV7-2,-,-,TGTGCCAGCAGCTCGGGCCCCTACACTAGCTACGAGCAGTACTTC,CASSSGPYTSYEQYF
TRBJ1-2,TRBV19,TRBD1,-,TGTGCCAGTAGACCACCCGACAGGGGCTATGGCTACACCTTC,CASRPPDRGYGYTF
TRBJ1-1,TRBV5-1,-,few,TGCGCCAGCAGCTTGGGTCTTGGGCAGCAGAACACTGAAGCTTTCTTT,CASSLGLGQQNTEAFF
TRBJ2-5,TRBV5-1,TRBD1,-,TGCGCCAGCAGCTCGACAGGGCCCCGGGAGACCCAGTACTTC,CASSSTGPRETQYF
TRBJ1-6,TRBV2,-,-,TGTGCCAGCAGTGAGGGGGGATATAATTCACCCCTCCACTTT,CASSEGGYNSPLHF
TRBJ1-1,TRBV7-8,TRBD1,-,TGTGCCAGCAGCCAAATACAGGGGCGTAGTGAAGCTTTCTTT,CASSQIQGRSEAFF
TRBJ2-3,TRBV7-2,-,-,TGTGCCAGCAGCTTAGCGCTCTCGGGTAGCAAGAGGCGGATACTCACAGATACGCAGTATTTT,CASSLALSGSKRRILTDTQYF
TRBJ2-4,TRBV5-6,-,few,TGTGCCAGCAGCGTACAGGTCTTGGGGCTAGCCAAAAACATTCAGTACTTC,CASSVQVLGLAKNIQYF
TRBJ2-1,TRBV19,-,-,TGTGCCAGTAGTATCGAGGGGGTCCCCTACAATGAGCAGTTCTTC,CASSIEGVPYNEQFF
TRBJ1-1,TRBV6-1,TRBD1,-,TGTGCCAGCAGTGACACAGGGGACTGGGCTGAAGCTTTCTTT,CASSDTGDWAEAFF
TRBJ2-3,TRBV4-2,TRBD2,-,TGTGCCAGCAGCCAAAGTACTAGCGGGGGGGCGCCAGATACGCAGTATTTT,CASSQSTSGGAPDTQYF
TRBJ2-5,TRBV20-1,TRBD2,-,TGCAGTACCGGGACTAGCGGGTACTTC,CSTGTSGYF
TRBJ2-3,TRBV27,TRBD1,-,TGTGCCAGCAGTTTATCGAAGGGGGACAGCTTTACTAGCACAGATACGCAGTATTTT,CASSLSKGDSFTSTDTQYF
TRBJ1-2,TRBV4-2,TRBD1,once,TGTGCCAGCAGCCAAGATCAGGGACAGGCCTCGTTCTATGGCTACACCTTC,CASSQDQGQASFYGYTF
TRBJ1-2,TRBV3-1/TRBV3-2,TRBD1,few,TGTGCCAGCAAAAGGACAGGGGACCGCTATGGCTACACCTTC,CASKRTGDRYGYTF
TRBJ1-5,TRBV5-6,-,-,TGTGCCAGCAGCTTTTCCACACGGGGGGCTGGTTATCAGCCCCAGCATTTT,CASSFSTRGAGYQPQHF
TRBJ1-3,TRBV2,-,-,TGTGCCAGCAGACCGATTGGACAGGGAAACACCATATATTTT,CASRPIGQGNTIYF
TRBJ1-1,TRBV3-1/TRBV3-2,-,-,TGTGCCAGCAGCCAAGAGGGACCGGGGGGGACTGAAGCTTTCTTT,CASSQEGPGGTEAFF
TRBJ1-5,TRBV7-2,-,-,TGTGCCAGCAGCTTATGGGGGGAGGGGAATCAGCCCCAGCATTTT,CASSLWGEGNQPQHF
TRBJ1-1,TRBV7-9,TRBD1,many,TGTGCCAGCAGGGAACAGGGGTGGGACCACACTGAAGCTTTCTTT,CASREQGWDHTEAFF
TRBJ1-4,TRBV4-1,-,-,TGCGCCAGCAGCCTCCAGGGTACGACTAATGAAAAACTGTTTTTT,CASSLQGTTNEKLFF
TRBJ1-1,TRBV29-1,-,-,TGCAGCGCCAAAGGGGTTAGGGACATCCACACTGAAGCTTTCTTT,CSAKGVRDIHTEAFF
TRBJ1-1,TRBV6-1,-,-,TGTGCCAGCAGTGAAGTACAGAACACTGAAGCTTTCTTT,CASSEVQNTEAFF
TRBJ1-2,TRBV13,TRBD1,-,TGTGCCAGCAGCCCGGTACCGGGACAGGGTAACTATGGCTACACCTTC,CASSPVPGQGNYGYTF
TRBJ2-5,TRBV2,TRBD2,-,TGTGCCAGCAGGGAGACTAGCGGGGGGCCTCAAGAGACCCAGTACTTC,CASRETSGGPQETQYF
TRBJ2-2,TRBV2,-,-,TGTGCCAGCAGCCACGGGGGAAACACCGGGGAGCTGTTTTTT,CASSHGGNTGELFF
TRBJ1-2,TRBV5-6,-,-,TGTGCCAGCAGTCTAGGTAGGGACACCTCATTTCTCTATGGCTACACCTTC,CASSLGRDTSFLYGYTF
TRBJ1-1,TRBV11-3,TRBD1,-,TGTGCCAGCAGTACAGGGGAGACTGAAGCTTTCTTT,CASSTGETEAFF
TRBJ2-3,TRBV3-1/TRBV3-2,-,-,TGTGCCAGCAGCCCTGGAGCGGGTTCAGATACGCAGTATTTT,CASSPGAGSDTQYF
TRBJ2-3,TRBV2,-,-,TGTGCCAGCAGTGAAGGGGACTTCACAGATACGCAGTATTTT,CASSEGDFTDTQYF
TRBJ2-1,TRBV12-5,TRBD2,-,TGTGCTAGTGGTTTGGCCCTTCGGGGGGGCCTTTTGCCGTTCTTC,CASGLALRGGLLPFF
TRBJ2-7,TRBV11-3,TRBD1,-,TGTGCCAGCAGCTTAGAGGTACGGACAGGGACCTACGAGCAGTACTTC,CASSLEVRTGTYEQYF